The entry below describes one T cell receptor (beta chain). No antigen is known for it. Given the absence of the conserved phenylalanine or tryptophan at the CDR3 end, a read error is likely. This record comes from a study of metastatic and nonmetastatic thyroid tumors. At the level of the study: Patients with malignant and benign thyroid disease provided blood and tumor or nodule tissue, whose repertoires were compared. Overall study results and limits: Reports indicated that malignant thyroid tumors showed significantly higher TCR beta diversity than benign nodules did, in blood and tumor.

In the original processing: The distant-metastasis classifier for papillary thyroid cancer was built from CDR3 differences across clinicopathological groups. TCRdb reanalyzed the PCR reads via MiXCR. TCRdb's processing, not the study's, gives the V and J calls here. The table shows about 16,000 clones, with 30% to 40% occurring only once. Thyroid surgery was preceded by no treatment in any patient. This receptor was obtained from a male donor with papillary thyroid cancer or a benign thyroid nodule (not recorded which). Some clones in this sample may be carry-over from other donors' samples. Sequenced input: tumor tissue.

This CDR3 reads CASRWDTDNTDAFY. The CDR3, as DNA: TGTGCCAGCCGCTGGGACACCGATAACACTGACGCTTTCTAT. J is TRBJ1-1 and V is TRBV6-1; a possible D gene is TRBD1 (6 bases). The CDR3 covers 14 residues. Germline V gene data show CDR1 as MNHNS and CDR2 as SASEGT.